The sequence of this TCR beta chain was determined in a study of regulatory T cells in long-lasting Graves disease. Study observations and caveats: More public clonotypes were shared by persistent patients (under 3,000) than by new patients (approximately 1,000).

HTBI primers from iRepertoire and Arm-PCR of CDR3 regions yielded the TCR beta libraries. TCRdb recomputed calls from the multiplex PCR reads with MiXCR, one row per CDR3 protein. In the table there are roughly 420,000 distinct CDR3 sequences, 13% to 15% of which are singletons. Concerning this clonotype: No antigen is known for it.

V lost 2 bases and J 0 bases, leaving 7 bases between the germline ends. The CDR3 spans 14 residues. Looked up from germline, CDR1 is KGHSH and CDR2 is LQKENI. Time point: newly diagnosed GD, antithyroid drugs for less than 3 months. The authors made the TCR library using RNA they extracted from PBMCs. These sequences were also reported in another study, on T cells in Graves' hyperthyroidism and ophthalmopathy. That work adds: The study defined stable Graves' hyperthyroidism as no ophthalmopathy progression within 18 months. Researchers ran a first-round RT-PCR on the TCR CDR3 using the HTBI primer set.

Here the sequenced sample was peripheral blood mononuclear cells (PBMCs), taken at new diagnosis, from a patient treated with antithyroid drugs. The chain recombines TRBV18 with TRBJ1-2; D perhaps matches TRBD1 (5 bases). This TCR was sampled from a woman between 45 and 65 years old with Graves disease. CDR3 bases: TGTGCCAGCTCACCAGAGACAGCTAACTATGGCTACACCTTC. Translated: CASSPETANYGYTF.